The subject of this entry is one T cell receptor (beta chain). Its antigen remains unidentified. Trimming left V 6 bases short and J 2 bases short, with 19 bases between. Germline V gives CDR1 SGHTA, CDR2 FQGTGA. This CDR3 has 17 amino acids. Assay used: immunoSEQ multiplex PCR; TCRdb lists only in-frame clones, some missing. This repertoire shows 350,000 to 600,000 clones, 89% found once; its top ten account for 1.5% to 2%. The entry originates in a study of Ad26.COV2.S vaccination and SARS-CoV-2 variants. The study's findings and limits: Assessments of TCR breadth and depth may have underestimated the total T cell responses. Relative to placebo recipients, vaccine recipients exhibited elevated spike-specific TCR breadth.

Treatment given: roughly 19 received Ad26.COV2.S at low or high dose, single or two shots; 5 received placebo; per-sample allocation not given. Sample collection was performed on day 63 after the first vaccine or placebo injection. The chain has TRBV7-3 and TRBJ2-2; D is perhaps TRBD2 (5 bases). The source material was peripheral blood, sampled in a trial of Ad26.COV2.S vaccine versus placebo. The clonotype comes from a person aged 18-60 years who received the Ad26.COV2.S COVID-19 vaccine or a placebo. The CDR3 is CASSQEGLTVNTGELFF. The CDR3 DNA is TGTGCCAGCAGTCAGGAAGGACTGACGGTTAACACCGGGGAGCTGTTTTTT.